This is a list of T cell receptor beta chains from one sample in a study of early stage breast cancer tumors. Assay: immunoSEQ multiplex PCR; the TCRdb copy retains only in-frame clones and omits some. The sample consists of under 75,000 clones, around three quarters of them appearing once. Sequenced: blood. The receptors stem from a person in their thirties with breast cancer. Each CDR3 is given with its conserved first and last residue. The D gene is left open where the match is weak. Not every row has a clone size; where given, it reads once, few, many or a size class.

J gene: TRBJ1-2
D gene: -
clone size: few
V gene: TRBV7-2
CDR3 protein: CASSLQGLDGYTF
CDR3 DNA: TGTGCCAGCAGCTTACAGGGCCTTGATGGCTACACCTTC

J gene: TRBJ1-1
D gene: -
clone size: once
V gene: TRBV19
CDR3 protein: CASSRGRLDTEAFF
CDR3 DNA: TGTGCCAGTAGTAGAGGTCGATTAGACACTGAAGCTTTCTTT

J gene: TRBJ1-5
D gene: -
clone size: -
V gene: TRBV18
CDR3 protein: CASSPDLNRPQHF
CDR3 DNA: TGTGCCAGCTCACCCGACCTGAATCGGCCCCAGCATTTT

J gene: TRBJ1-2
D gene: TRBD1
clone size: few
V gene: TRBV5-1
CDR3 protein: CASSLDTGGYGYTF
CDR3 DNA: TGCGCCAGCAGCTTGGATACAGGGGGCTATGGCTACACCTTC

J gene: TRBJ2-3
D gene: -
clone size: few
V gene: TRBV7-2
CDR3 protein: CASSQQGTGTDTQYF
CDR3 DNA: TGTGCCAGCAGCCAACAGGGAACCGGCACAGATACGCAGTATTTT

J gene: TRBJ2-7
D gene: -
clone size: -
V gene: TRBV5-5
CDR3 protein: CASSLEGVAYEQYF
CDR3 DNA: TGTGCCAGCAGCTTGGAAGGGGTAGCGTACGAGCAGTACTTC

J gene: TRBJ2-7
D gene: -
clone size: -
V gene: TRBV6-1
CDR3 protein: CASTPTRGNLYEQYF
CDR3 DNA: TGTGCCAGCACCCCCACTAGGGGGAATCTCTACGAGCAGTACTTC

J gene: TRBJ2-7
D gene: -
clone size: -
V gene: TRBV27
CDR3 protein: CASSLIDPVRYEQYF
CDR3 DNA: TGTGCCAGCAGTTTAATAGATCCGGTTCGTTACGAGCAGTACTTC

J gene: TRBJ1-6
D gene: -
clone size: once
V gene: TRBV7-2
CDR3 protein: CASSYRDSPLHF
CDR3 DNA: TGTGCCAGCAGTTACAGGGATTCACCCCTCCACTTT

J gene: TRBJ2-5
D gene: -
clone size: -
V gene: TRBV7-9
CDR3 protein: CASSSPQGKETQYF
CDR3 DNA: TGTGCCAGCAGCTCGCCACAGGGAAAAGAGACCCAGTACTTC

J gene: TRBJ2-5
D gene: -
clone size: -
V gene: TRBV5-6
CDR3 protein: CASSRGTGLRGETQYF
CDR3 DNA: TGTGCCAGCAGCCGTGGAACAGGGCTCCGGGGAGAGACCCAGTACTTC

J gene: TRBJ2-1
D gene: TRBD1
clone size: -
V gene: TRBV29-1
CDR3 protein: CSEWGTGVHNEQFF
CDR3 DNA: TGCAGCGAGTGGGGGACAGGGGTCCACAATGAGCAGTTCTTC

J gene: TRBJ2-2
D gene: TRBD1
clone size: -
V gene: TRBV18
CDR3 protein: CASSSGQGNTGELFF
CDR3 DNA: TGTGCCAGCTCATCCGGACAGGGAAACACCGGGGAGCTGTTTTTT